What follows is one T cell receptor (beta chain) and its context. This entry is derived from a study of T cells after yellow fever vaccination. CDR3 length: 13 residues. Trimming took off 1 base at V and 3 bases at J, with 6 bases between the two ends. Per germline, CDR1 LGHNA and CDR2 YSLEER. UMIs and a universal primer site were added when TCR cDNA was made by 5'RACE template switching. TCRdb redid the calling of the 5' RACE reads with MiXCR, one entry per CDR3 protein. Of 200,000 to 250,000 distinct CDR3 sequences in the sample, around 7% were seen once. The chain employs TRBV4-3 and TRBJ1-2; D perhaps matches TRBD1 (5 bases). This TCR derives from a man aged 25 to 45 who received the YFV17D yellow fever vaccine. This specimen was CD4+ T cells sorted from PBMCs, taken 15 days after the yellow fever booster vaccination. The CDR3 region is CASSQGGDYGYTF. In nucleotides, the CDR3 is TGCGCCAGCAGCCAAGGGGGGGACTATGGCTACACCTTC.